The rows below give T cell receptor beta chains drawn from one sample of a study of blood T cell repertoires in COVID-19. Repertoires were generated with immunoSEQ multiplex PCR, while TCRdb's copy carries only in-frame clones and drops some. The sample shows a few hundred thousand clones, roughly 90% of them seen only once. Sequencing was done on a sample of peripheral blood. Receptor source: an older woman with COVID-19, enrolled during active disease. CDR3s include the opening cysteine and the closing phenylalanine or tryptophan. The order of the fields is J gene, D gene, V gene, clone size, CDR3 DNA, CDR3 protein. The D gene is left open where the match is weak. Where a row states a size, it is once, few, many or the class of an expanded clone; other rows omit it.

TRBJ1-5	TRBD1	TRBV7-8	NA	TGTGCCAGCAGCAATAAAACAGGGGATCGGGCTCAGCCCCAGCATTTT	CASSNKTGDRAQPQHF
TRBJ2-7	NA	TRBV27	NA	TGTGCCAGCAGGGATGATGCCGGGAGCCCCTACGAGCAGTACTTC	CASRDDAGSPYEQYF
TRBJ2-1	TRBD1	TRBV9	NA	TGTGCCAGCAGCGTAGGGCTTTCCGTCAGGGGGCTCGGGAATAGCAATGAGCAGTTCTTC	CASSVGLSVRGLGNSNEQFF
TRBJ1-1	NA	TRBV6-6	NA	TGTGCCAGCAAGTCGGCAGACTACACTGAAGCTTTCTTT	CASKSADYTEAFF
TRBJ1-2	NA	TRBV27	NA	TGTGCCAGCAGTCTTGGACAGACCCGGACTGCTTACACCTTC	CASSLGQTRTAYTF
TRBJ2-7	TRBD1	TRBV5-1	NA	TGCGCCAGCAGCTTGGGCCGGGACAGGGACGAGCAGTACTTC	CASSLGRDRDEQYF
TRBJ1-1	NA	TRBV5-8	NA	TGTGCCAGCAGCTTGGGGGCGCGGGTGAACACTGAAGCTTTCTTT	CASSLGARVNTEAFF
TRBJ1-1	NA	TRBV7-2	NA	TGTGCCAGCAGCTTAGGTCGAGGGCCAGAGAACACTGAAGCTTTCTTT	CASSLGRGPENTEAFF
TRBJ1-1	NA	TRBV4-3	NA	TGCGCCAGCAGCCAAAGTTATAGGAACACTGAAGCTTTCTTT	CASSQSYRNTEAFF
TRBJ1-2	NA	TRBV29-1	NA	TGCAGCTCGGGGGAGGAGTATGGCTACACCTTC	CSSGEEYGYTF
TRBJ2-5	NA	TRBV7-2	NA	TGTGCCAGCAGCTCCTCGGGGAGTAATCAAGAGACCCAGTACTTC	CASSSSGSNQETQYF
TRBJ1-5	TRBD1	TRBV7-2	NA	TGTGCCAGCAGCCTGGGACAGAGCTACAATCAGCCCCAGCATTTT	CASSLGQSYNQPQHF
TRBJ1-2	TRBD1	TRBV5-4	NA	TGTGCCAGCAGCCTACGGGACAGGGGATCCTATGGCTACACCTTC	CASSLRDRGSYGYTF
TRBJ2-1	NA	TRBV18	NA	TGTGCCAGCTCCCCGGGCCTAAGGACAGCCGCGAATGAGCAGTTCTTC	CASSPGLRTAANEQFF
TRBJ2-1	NA	TRBV19	NA	TGTGCCAGTCGAGAGGCAGATAGCTCCTACAATGAGCAGTTCTTC	CASREADSSYNEQFF
TRBJ1-2	NA	TRBV10-3	NA	TGTGCCATCGCGGCGGGCATCCCCTATGGCTACACCTTC	CAIAAGIPYGYTF
TRBJ2-2	TRBD1	TRBV3-1/TRBV3-2	NA	TGTGCCAGCAGCAGTTGGACAGGCGACACCGGGGAGCTGTTTTTT	CASSSWTGDTGELFF
TRBJ1-1	NA	TRBV19	once	TGTGCCAGTAGTGACGTACGACAGTCCATGAACACTGAAGCTTTCTTT	CASSDVRQSMNTEAFF
TRBJ1-6	TRBD1	TRBV5-1	NA	TGCGCCAGCAGCCTGGAGGGACAGAGTATTTCACCCCTCCACTTT	CASSLEGQSISPLHF
TRBJ1-2	NA	TRBV7-9	many	TGTGCCAGCAGCTTAGCGTCCCTTACAGAGTCCCTTGATGGCTACACCTTC	CASSLASLTESLDGYTF
TRBJ2-7	TRBD1	TRBV6-2/TRBV6-3	NA	TGTGCCAGCAGTCGGACAGGGGACTCCTACGAGCAGTACTTC	CASSRTGDSYEQYF
TRBJ2-2	NA	TRBV19	NA	TGTGCCAGCTCCGGGACAACGAACACCGGGGAGCTGTTTTTT	CASSGTTNTGELFF
TRBJ1-1	NA	TRBV6-5	NA	TGTGCCAGCAGTCCTGGGGGGGCCTGGAACACTGAAGCTTTCTTT	CASSPGGAWNTEAFF
TRBJ1-2	NA	TRBV19	NA	TGTGCCAGTAGTATAGAGGGGGCTGGCTACACCTTC	CASSIEGAGYTF
TRBJ1-6	NA	TRBV27	NA	TGTGCCAGCAGTCAAAACCGAGGGAATCCCTATAATTCACCCCTCCACTTT	CASSQNRGNPYNSPLHF
TRBJ2-1	TRBD2	TRBV27	NA	TGTGCCAGCAGCCTAACGGCGGGGACTAGCGGGACTGAGCAGTTCTTC	CASSLTAGTSGTEQFF
TRBJ1-2	TRBD1	TRBV6-5	few	TGTGCCAGCAGCTACGGCAGACAGGGTAACTATGGCTACACCTTC	CASSYGRQGNYGYTF
TRBJ2-5	TRBD2	TRBV2	once	TGTGCCAGCAGCGGAAGTCGACTAGCGGCTTCTGAGTGGCCTCCCCAAGAGACCCAGTACTTC	CASSGSRLAASEWPPQETQYF
TRBJ2-2	TRBD1	TRBV5-1	NA	TGCGCCAGCAGATGGACAGGGGCGAACACCGGGGAGCTGTTTTTT	CASRWTGANTGELFF
TRBJ2-7	TRBD2	TRBV13	NA	TGTGCCAGCAGCTTAGAGGCTAGCGGGAGGGTAGGTGAGCAGTACTTC	CASSLEASGRVGEQYF
TRBJ2-5	NA	TRBV18	NA	TGTGCCAGCTCACCCCTGGTTCAGGGGATCAAAGAGACCCAGTACTTC	CASSPLVQGIKETQYF
TRBJ2-7	TRBD1	TRBV9	NA	TGTGCCAGCAGCGTGACCGGGACAGGGGCGGGGGAGCAGTACTTC	CASSVTGTGAGEQYF
TRBJ1-1	TRBD1	TRBV6-5	NA	TGTGCCAGCAGAGACAGGGGGCAAGCTGAAGCTTTCTTT	CASRDRGQAEAFF
TRBJ2-2	TRBD1	TRBV6-1	NA	TGTGCCAGCAGTGATATGTGGGGTCAGGGGGCAGGGGAGCTGTTTTTT	CASSDMWGQGAGELFF
TRBJ2-5	NA	TRBV6-4	few	TGTGCCAGCAGTGAACGCGGGGGCCCCCGAGAGACCCAGTACTTC	CASSERGGPRETQYF
TRBJ1-2	NA	TRBV15	NA	TGTGCCACCAGCAGAGATGCCAGTTATGGCTACACCTTC	CATSRDASYGYTF
TRBJ1-1	TRBD1	TRBV4-1	once	TGCGCCAGCAGCCAAGTAAGAAGTCAGGGGGTGAACACTGAAGCTTTCTTT	CASSQVRSQGVNTEAFF